The 15 T cell receptor beta chains below were found in one sample sequenced in a study of blood T cell repertoires in COVID-19. The table came from immunoSEQ multiplex PCR; TCRdb's copy has only in-frame clones and leaves some out. The sample has about 160,000 clones, 65% to 90% seen once; the top ten hold approximately 6.8%. Sample: peripheral blood. Receptor source: a middle-aged woman with COVID-19, enrolled during active disease.

This chain uses TRBV3-1 (or the pseudogene TRBV3-2) with TRBJ2-2; unclear D gene. The CDR3 covers 14 residues. V was shortened by 6 bases and J by 6 bases, with 14 bases between the two germline ends. Germline V gives CDR1 LGHDT, CDR2 YNNKEL (reference sequence). CDR3 in amino acids: CASSSSLSPGELFF. The CDR3, as DNA: TGTGCCAGCAGTTCCAGTCTGTCCCCCGGGGAGCTGTTTTTT.

This chain connects TRBV12-5 to TRBJ1-2; 9 nucleotides line up with TRBD1. CDR1 is LGHNT and CDR2 is FRNRAP in the germline V gene. The CDR3 has 16 residues. Losses at the gene ends were 0 bases for V and 3 bases for J; bases not matched to a gene: 5. CDR3 loop: CASGLVLRTGDYGYTF. The CDR3 DNA follows: TGTGCTAGTGGTTTGGTACTCAGGACAGGGGACTATGGCTACACCTTC.

The V gene is TRBV7-3, the J gene TRBJ2-2, with 11 positions matching TRBD1. Germline CDR1 is SGHTA and CDR2 is FQGTGA. The V and J ends lost 5 bases and 4 bases, in that order; junction bases with no gene match: 6. There are 16 residues in the CDR3. This chain's CDR3 is CASSLGQGATTGELFF. CDR3 nucleotide sequence: TGTGCCAGCAGCCTAGGACAGGGGGCGACCACCGGGGAGCTGTTTTTT.

This clone was seen only a few times. The chain is built from TRBV4-1 and TRBJ2-1, with 13 positions matching TRBD2. CDR3 length equals 18 residues. CDR1 is MGHRA and CDR2 is YSYEKL in the germline V gene. J was trimmed by 15 bases and V by 0 bases; bases with no gene match: 17. CDR3 nucleotides: TGCGCCAGCAGCCAAGAGGGGTCGGGACTAGCGGGACGGGTGTCGTTGTTCTTC. It yields the protein CASSQEGSGLAGRVSLFF.

In its sample, this clone was seen a few times. The J gene is TRBJ2-2, the V gene TRBV29-1; 7 bases are shared with TRBD1. Germline V gives CDR1 SQVTM, CDR2 ANQGSEA. There are 13 residues in the CDR3. Germline trimming cut 5 bases from V and 1 base from J; bases unmatched to any gene: 1. The DNA of the CDR3 is TGCAGCGTTCGACAGGGGAACACCGGGGAGCTGTTTTTT. Residues: CSVRQGNTGELFF.

The rearrangement links TRBV14 to TRBJ1-6; TRBD1 might be the D (6 bases). The V and J ends lost 1 base and 6 bases respectively, with 10 bases between them. This CDR3 region has 15 residues. Looked up from germline, CDR1 is SGHDN and CDR2 is FVKESK. The CDR3 sequence: CASSQAQGRNSPLHF. CDR3 coding DNA: TGTGCCAGCAGCCAAGCGCAGGGGCGTAATTCACCCCTCCACTTT.

The chain combines TRBV7-8 with TRBJ2-1; D possibly corresponds to TRBD2 (6 bases). CDR1 is SGHVS, CDR2 FQNEAQ, per germline. This CDR3 is built from 16 residues. V gave up 5 bases and J gave up 4 bases, with 18 bases separating them. The CDR3 spells CASSPTGGVGYNEQFF. The CDR3 DNA is TGTGCCAGCAGCCCTACCGGCGGGGTAGGGTACAATGAGCAGTTCTTC.

The rearrangement uses TRBV20-1 and TRBJ2-3; 9 bases are shared with TRBD2. The germline CDR1 and CDR2 sequences are DFQATT and SNEGSKA (reference sequence). Losses at the gene ends were 3 bases for V and 1 base for J; bases not matched to a gene: 2. The CDR3 contains 14 residues. The CDR3 DNA reads as TGCAGTGCTAGTTTAGCGGGAGGCACAGATACGCAGTATTTT. Its protein product is CSASLAGGTDTQYF.

This chain uses TRBV16 with TRBJ2-5; possibly TRBD1 for D (6 bases). Trimming took 4 bases from V and 0 from J, leaving 9 bases between them. CDR3 length: 14 residues. Germline loops: CDR1 KGHSY, CDR2 FQNENV. The CDR3 is CASSRTGYQETQYF. As DNA, the CDR3 is TGTGCCAGCAGCCGCACAGGGTACCAAGAGACCCAGTACTTC.

J is TRBJ2-2 and V is TRBV9; D is undetermined. The V end was cut by 3 bases, the J end by 3 bases, with 3 bases between. The CDR3 has 12 amino acids. CDR1 is SGDLS and CDR2 is YYNGEE in the germline V gene. CDR3 protein: CASSAHTGELFF. The CDR3 bases are TGTGCCAGCAGCGCTCACACCGGGGAGCTGTTTTTT.

V and J are TRBV4-1 and TRBJ1-2; perhaps TRBD1 as D (5 bases). Per germline, CDR1 MGHRA and CDR2 YSYEKL. CDR3 length: 14 amino acids. The V gene lost 4 bases and the J gene lost 5 bases, with 14 bases spanning the gap. The CDR3 coding sequence is TGCGCCAGCAGCCCTACGGGGGGGATTTATGGCTACACCTTC. Translated: CASSPTGGIYGYTF.

The chain carries TRBV20-1 and TRBJ2-1, with unresolved D. Germline V lookup: CDR1 DFQATT, CDR2 SNEGSKA (reference sequence). The CDR3 is 11 residues long. The V end was cut by 2 bases, the J end by 10 bases, with 9 bases between. Here the CDR3 reads CSARSNLEQFF. The CDR3 DNA sequence: TGCAGTGCTAGAAGCAACCTAGAGCAGTTCTTC.

This rearrangement joins TRBV30 to TRBJ2-3, with D uncertain. V was shortened by 7 bases and J by 0 bases, with 5 bases between the two germline ends. Germline-derived CDR1 and CDR2 are GTSNPN and SVGIG (reference sequence). This CDR3 comprises 11 residues. CDR3: CALTSTDTQYF. Written as DNA, the CDR3 is TGTGCCTTAACTAGCACAGATACGCAGTATTTT.

The J gene is TRBJ1-1, the V gene TRBV19; TRBD1 is a possible D gene (6 bases). Germline V gene data show CDR1 as LNHDA and CDR2 as SQIVND (reference sequence). The V end lost 5 bases, the J end lost 1 base, and 11 bases lay between the germline ends. The CDR3 runs 14 residues. The CDR3 nucleotides are TGTGCCAGTAGTTCGAGGGGACAGAACACTGAAGCTTTCTTT. It encodes CASSSRGQNTEAFF.

The chain links TRBV3-1 (or the pseudogene TRBV3-2) to TRBJ2-1; weak D call: TRBD2 (6 bases). The CDR3 has 16 amino acids. V gave up 4 bases and J gave up 7 bases, with 20 bases separating them. CDR1 and CDR2 from the germline V gene are LGHDT and YNNKEL (reference sequence). The CDR3 DNA follows: TGTGCCAGCAGCCCCCTAGTCGGGGGAGGTACAAATGAGCAGTTCTTC. It specifies CASSPLVGGGTNEQFF.